Below, 26 T cell receptor beta chains from the same sample are listed, as sequenced in a study of CD8 T cells in ankylosing spondylitis. The study, taken as a whole, reports: Blood of patients with ankylosing spondylitis appeared to be characterized by a TCR beta motif of eight highly homologous variants.

Each CDR3 protein gets one entry after TCRdb re-called the 5' RACE reads with MiXCR. The data contain over 600,000 distinct CDR3 sequences, around 20% of them seen just once; the ten biggest clones take up 19%. These receptors lack a known antigen. The sequencing sample was made of blood, either unsorted or a sorted T cell fraction (not recorded which). The receptors come from a male donor with ankylosing spondylitis.

The gene calls are TRBV7-9 and TRBJ1-6; TRBD1 agrees at 8 bases. Looked up from germline, CDR1 is SEHNR and CDR2 is FQNEAQ (reference sequence). Germline trimming cut 3 bases from V and 7 bases from J; bases unmatched to any gene: 5. This CDR3 spans 15 amino acids. CDR3 residues: CASSLFGQGNSPLHF. The DNA for the CDR3 is TGTGCCAGCAGCTTGTTTGGACAGGGAAATTCACCCCTCCACTTT.

The chain couples TRBV11-2 to TRBJ2-2; no clear D gene. The CDR3 runs to 14 residues. CDR1 and CDR2 (germline): SGHAT, FQNNGV. Deletions cut 3 bases from V and 5 bases from J, with 10 bases between. Here the CDR3 reads CASSFRRATGELFF. CDR3 nucleotides: TGTGCCAGCAGCTTTAGACGGGCGACCGGGGAGCTGTTTTTT.

V and J are TRBV19 and TRBJ2-3; TRBD2 matches 9 bases. CDR3 length: 15 amino acids. V was clipped by 7 bases and J by 1 base; unmatched bases: 6. CDR1 is LNHDA, CDR2 SQIVND, per germline (reference sequence). The CDR3: CASKVERGGTDTQYF. The CDR3 region has the DNA TGTGCCAGTAAGGTGGAGCGGGGGGGCACAGATACGCAGTATTTT.

Only a few counts were recorded for this clonotype. V is TRBV9 and J is TRBJ2-2; D remains ambiguous. Deletions cut 0 bases from V and 5 bases from J, with 5 bases between. Looked up from germline, CDR1 is SGDLS and CDR2 is YYNGEE. The CDR3 loop spans 13 amino acids. In DNA, the CDR3 is TGTGCCAGCAGCGTAGCCACAACCGGGGAGCTGTTTTTT. This gives the protein CASSVATTGELFF.

The gene calls are TRBV20-1 and TRBJ2-4, with D possibly matching TRBD1 (5 bases). This CDR3 comprises 16 residues. V lost 3 bases to trimming and J lost 2 bases, with 17 bases between them. The germline V gene encodes CDR1 DFQATT and CDR2 SNEGSKA (reference sequence). As DNA, the CDR3 is TGCAGTGCTAGGGCCCCACCAGGGCTTTCCAAAAACATTCAGTACTTC. Protein: CSARAPPGLSKNIQYF.

This clonotype turned up a few times. This chain joins TRBV7-2 and TRBJ2-5; possible D gene TRBD1, 6 bases. This CDR3 region has 14 residues. Germline CDR1 reads SGHTA; CDR2 reads FQGNSA. The V end lost 6 bases, the J end lost 1 base, and 12 bases lay between the germline ends. The CDR3: CASRSPGAQETQYF. DNA of the CDR3: TGTGCCAGCAGATCCCCAGGGGCCCAAGAGACCCAGTACTTC.

This clonotype was observed a few times. The CDR3 nucleotides read TGCGCCAGCAGCCAAGAGGGGGGATGGGGGGAGACCCAGTACTTC. This gives the protein CASSQEGGWGETQYF. This sequence joins TRBV4-3 and TRBJ2-5; the D gene is possibly TRBD2 (6 bases). Germline loops: CDR1 LGHNA, CDR2 YSLEER. V was pared by 0 bases and J by 5 bases, with 13 bases between. The CDR3 consists of 15 residues.

The J gene is TRBJ2-3, the V gene TRBV20-1; 12 nucleotides line up with TRBD2. CDR3 length: 15 amino acids. Per the germline V gene, CDR1 is DFQATT and CDR2 is SNEGSKA (reference sequence). Trimming at V came to 3 bases and at J to 2 bases, leaving 3 bases not matched to a gene. The CDR3 DNA sequence: TGCAGTGCTAGCGGGACTAGCGGGTACACAGATACGCAGTATTTT. It encodes CSASGTSGYTDTQYF.

The V and J genes are TRBV11-1 and TRBJ2-1, with TRBD2 matching over 13 bases. Germline lookup yields CDR1 SGHAT and CDR2 FQDESV (reference sequence). This CDR3 spans 18 amino acids. With 3 bases clipped from V and 3 bases from J, the junction kept 8 bases outside the gene matches. CDR3 sequence: CASSFSETSGGYYNEQFF. The DNA of the CDR3 is TGTGCCAGCAGCTTTTCGGAGACTAGCGGGGGGTACTACAATGAGCAGTTCTTC. The full variable domain, with the rest looked up from reference TRBV11-1 and TRBJ2-1, is EAEVAQSPRYKITEKSQAVAFWCDPISGHATLYWYRQILGQGPELLVQFQDESVVDDSQLPKDRFSAERLKGVDSTLKIQPAELGDSAMYLCASSFSETSGGYYNEQFFGPGTRLTVL.

The chain is built from TRBV4-1 and TRBJ2-1; 8 positions match TRBD2. V lost 0 bases, J lost 7 bases, and 11 bases stayed unmatched. Germline V CDR1 and CDR2: MGHRA, YSYEKL. The CDR3 has 17 residues. The CDR3 sequence: CASSQDPLERGNNEQFF. The CDR3, as DNA: TGCGCCAGCAGCCAAGATCCCCTTGAGCGGGGGAATAATGAGCAGTTCTTC.

V is TRBV6-5 and J is TRBJ2-5; 7 bases are shared with TRBD2. The V segment lost 3 bases and the J segment 4 bases; nucleotides outside the gene matches: 8. Germline V lookup: CDR1 MNHEY, CDR2 SVGAGI. The length of the CDR3 is 15 residues. CDR3 amino acids: CASSYGTSVGETQYF. CDR3 nucleotides: TGTGCCAGCAGTTATGGCACTAGCGTAGGAGAGACCCAGTACTTC.

The chain has TRBV5-1 and TRBJ1-1; tentative D call: TRBD1 (5 bases). Trimming left V 4 bases short and J 2 bases short, with 18 bases between. This CDR3 has 16 residues. Germline V CDR1 and CDR2: SGHRS, YFSETQ. The CDR3 is CASSPLRADPNTEAFF. The CDR3 region has the DNA TGCGCCAGCAGCCCCCTCAGGGCCGATCCCAACACTGAAGCTTTCTTT.

This clonotype was seen only a few times. V is TRBV4-3 and J is TRBJ2-1; 14 nucleotides line up with TRBD2. CDR1 is LGHNA, CDR2 YSLEER, per germline. V was pared by 0 bases and J by 4 bases, with 5 bases of the junction left unmatched. This CDR3 has 18 amino acids. CDR3 coding DNA: TGCGCCAGCAGCCAAGATAAGGGGACTAGCGGGAGATACAATGAGCAGTTCTTC. Protein sequence: CASSQDKGTSGRYNEQFF.

This clonotype was detected a few times. The J gene is TRBJ2-1, the V gene TRBV12-3 or TRBV12-4; the D is unclear. The CDR3 runs to 14 residues. The V end was cut by 7 bases, the J end by 3 bases, with 13 bases between. The CDR3 region has the DNA TGTGCCAGCACCATCGGACCGATCTACAATGAGCAGTTCTTC. This sequence encodes CASTIGPIYNEQFF.

This chain connects TRBV24-1 to TRBJ2-5; D unclear. Deletions cut 4 bases from V and 4 bases from J, with 6 bases between. Germline V gene data show CDR1 as KGHDR and CDR2 as SFDVKD. The CDR3 consists of 12 residues. For the CDR3, the DNA is TGTGCCACCAGTGACGTAGGAGAGACCCAGTACTTC. Translation gives CATSDVGETQYF.

This clonotype was recorded at least ten times. The V and J genes are TRBV20-1 and TRBJ2-4; D might be TRBD2 (7 bases). V was cut by 6 bases and J by 2 bases, with 14 bases left in between. The CDR3 loop spans 14 amino acids. Germline V CDR1 and CDR2: DFQATT, SNEGSKA (reference sequence). The CDR3 nucleotides read TGCAGTGCAGAACAGGGAGGGACCAAAAACATTCAGTACTTC. Translation gives CSAEQGGTKNIQYF.

In the case of this clonotype: As the CDR3 is not closed by the conserved phenylalanine or tryptophan, this likely results from a read error. The chain links TRBV5-1 to TRBJ1-6, with D perhaps TRBD1 (6 bases). The germline CDR1 and CDR2 sequences are SGHRS and YFSETQ. The CDR3 is 14 amino acids. V was pared by 0 bases and J by 7 bases, with 8 bases between. CDR3 coding DNA: TGCGCCAGCAGCTTGGGACAGGACAATTCACCCCTCCACCTT. Amino acid sequence: CASSLGQDNSPLHL.

This clonotype has a handful of counts. V usage is TRBV11-2 and J usage is TRBJ2-1; possible D gene TRBD1, 6 bases. Germline values: CDR1 SGHAT, CDR2 FQNNGV. Trimming took 3 bases from V and 0 from J, leaving 9 bases between them. The length of the CDR3 is 15 residues. CDR3 nucleotide sequence: TGTGCCAGCAGCTTCTCACAGGGCTCCTACAATGAGCAGTTCTTC. This codes for CASSFSQGSYNEQFF. The full variable domain, rest sourced from reference TRBV11-2 and TRBJ2-1, is EAGVAQSPRYKIIEKRQSVAFWCNPISGHATLYWYQQILGQGPKLLIQFQNNGVVDDSQLPKDRFSAERLKGVDSTLKIQPAKLEDSAVYLCASSFSQGSYNEQFFGPGTRLTVL.

V usage is TRBV20-1 and J usage is TRBJ2-3; D unclear. V lost 7 bases to trimming and J lost 2 bases, with 13 bases between them. The CDR3 length is 13 residues. Germline V lookup: CDR1 DFQATT, CDR2 SNEGSKA (reference sequence). The CDR3 sequence: CSVSLAVTDTQYF. Here the CDR3 DNA reads TGCAGTGTCAGTTTGGCGGTCACAGATACGCAGTATTTT.

This clonotype was observed many times. The V gene is TRBV20-1, the J gene TRBJ2-3; perhaps TRBD1 as D (5 bases). The CDR3 runs 14 residues. V dropped 6 bases and J dropped 2 bases, with 15 bases sitting between them. Germline CDR1 DFQATT, CDR2 SNEGSKA (reference sequence). CDR3 nucleotides: TGCAGTGCGCCAGGGAATACAGTCACAGATACGCAGTATTTT. Amino acids: CSAPGNTVTDTQYF.

This clonotype was detected a few times. This rearrangement joins TRBV4-2 to TRBJ2-2; D unresolved. Germline V gene data show CDR1 as LGHNA and CDR2 as YNFKEQ. CDR3 length: 16 amino acids. The V and J ends lost 4 bases and 7 bases respectively, with 19 bases between them. CDR3 sequence reads: CASSPPKYTNGGELFF. In DNA form, the CDR3 reads TGTGCCAGCAGCCCTCCGAAGTACACCAACGGCGGGGAGCTGTTTTTT.

In its sample, this clonotype was seen many times. The gene calls are TRBV7-2 and TRBJ2-1; 8 bases map to TRBD2. The junction had 6 bases not matched to a gene; V was cut back by 3 bases and J by 8 bases. CDR1 and CDR2 from the germline V gene are SGHTA and FQGNSA. This CDR3 contains 14 residues. The CDR3 DNA sequence: TGTGCCAGCAGCTTTGCGGGGGGCCCTTATGAGCAGTTCTTC. It yields the protein CASSFAGGPYEQFF.

This clonotype was seen only a few times. The J gene is TRBJ2-3, the V gene TRBV29-1; either TRBD1 or TRBD2 may supply D (5 bases each). The CDR3 sequence is 13 residues long. Trimming removed 3 bases from V and 2 bases from J, with 9 bases in between. Per the germline V gene, CDR1 is SQVTM and CDR2 is ANQGSEA. As DNA, the CDR3 is TGCAGCGTTGAGGGGGAAATCACAGATACGCAGTATTTT. It yields the protein CSVEGEITDTQYF.

This clonotype has only a few counts. The chain combines TRBV28 with TRBJ2-1; D uncertain. V shed 2 bases and J shed 7 bases, with 9 bases lying between them. The length of the CDR3 is 13 residues. CDR1 is MDHEN, CDR2 SYDVKM, per germline. The CDR3 is CASSLIRRNEQFF. For the CDR3, the DNA is TGTGCCAGCAGTTTAATCCGGAGAAATGAGCAGTTCTTC.

Only a few counts were recorded for this clonotype. The V gene is TRBV28, the J gene TRBJ2-1, with D unresolved. Trimming cost V 2 bases and J 9 bases, with 11 bases left between them. Looked up from germline, CDR1 is MDHEN and CDR2 is SYDVKM. The CDR3 has 13 amino acids. CDR3 in amino acids: CASSLVSTAEQFF. CDR3 coding DNA: TGTGCCAGCAGTTTAGTATCGACTGCTGAGCAGTTCTTC.

This clonotype was seen a few times. The gene calls are TRBV5-1 and TRBJ2-5; possible D gene TRBD2, 5 bases. The germline gives CDR1 SGHRS, CDR2 YFSETQ. CDR3 size: 14 residues. Trimming shortened V by 4 bases and J by 5 bases, and 15 bases separated the two germline ends. CDR3 bases: TGCGCCAGCAGCCCCGGGGAAATCCAGGAGACCCAGTACTTC. It encodes CASSPGEIQETQYF.